This T cell receptor beta chain was sequenced for a study of HIV-infected patients and healthy controls (TCRdb year 2014). Only a few counts were recorded for this clonotype. No antigen is known for it. Base-call qualities are not available, and no considerably larger clone is one nucleotide away. Library creation used 5' RACE. Sequencing used an Illumina MiSeq. TCRdb cleaned the public reads at Q25 with fastp, built clones with MiXCR and kept in-frame beta chains. Every CDR3 protein is listed once, alongside the most common genes and DNA of its rows. In this sample the table shows 60,000 to 70,000 distinct CDR3 sequences, roughly 19% of which occur a single time. Of the sample, 1.4% to 1.5% is held by the ten largest clones. The germline V gene provides CDR1 MNHEY and CDR2 SVGAGI. Spanning cysteine to phenylalanine, the CDR3 consists of 15 amino acids. Only the CDR3 part of the read is kept: 45 bases, read in frame from the first base. Trimming at the junction amounts to 5 bases on V and 1 base on J, and the germline ends lie 14 bases apart.

Sequencing was carried out using CD4+ T cells from blood. This receptor chain uses TRBV6-5 and TRBJ1-1; the D gene is perhaps TRBD1, from 5 matching bases. The sequence was collected from a human donor in good health. CDR3 region: CASSTGGRRNTEAFF. The bases read TGTGCCAGCAGTACGGGGGGACGGAGGAACACTGAAGCTTTCTTT.